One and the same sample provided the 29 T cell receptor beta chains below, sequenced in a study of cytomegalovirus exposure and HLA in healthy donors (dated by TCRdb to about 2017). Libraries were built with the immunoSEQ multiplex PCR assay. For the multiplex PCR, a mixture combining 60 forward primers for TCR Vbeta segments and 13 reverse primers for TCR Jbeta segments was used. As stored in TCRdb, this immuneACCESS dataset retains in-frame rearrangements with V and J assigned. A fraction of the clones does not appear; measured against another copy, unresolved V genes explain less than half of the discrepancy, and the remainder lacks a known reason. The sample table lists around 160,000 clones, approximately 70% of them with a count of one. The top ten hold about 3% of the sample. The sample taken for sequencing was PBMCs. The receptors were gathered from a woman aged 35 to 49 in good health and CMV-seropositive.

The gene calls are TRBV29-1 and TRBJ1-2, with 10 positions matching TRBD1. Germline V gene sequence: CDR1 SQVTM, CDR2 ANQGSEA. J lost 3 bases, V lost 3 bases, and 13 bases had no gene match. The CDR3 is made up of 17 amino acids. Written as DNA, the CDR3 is TGCAGCGTTGAGAGTCGTGGTGACAGGGGGCCATACTATGGCTACACCTTC. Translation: CSVESRGDRGPYYGYTF.

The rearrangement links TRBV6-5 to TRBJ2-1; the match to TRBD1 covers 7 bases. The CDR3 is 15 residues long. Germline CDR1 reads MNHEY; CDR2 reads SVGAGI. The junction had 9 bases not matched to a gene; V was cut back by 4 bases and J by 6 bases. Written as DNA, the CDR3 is TGTGCCAGCAGTTCACCCGGGACAGCCATCAATGAGCAGTTCTTC. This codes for CASSSPGTAINEQFF.

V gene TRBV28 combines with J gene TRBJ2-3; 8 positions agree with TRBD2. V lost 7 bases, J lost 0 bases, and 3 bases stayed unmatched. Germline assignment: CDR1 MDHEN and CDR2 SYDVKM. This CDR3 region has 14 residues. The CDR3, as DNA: TGTGCCAGCACCCCTAGCGGGAGCACAGATACGCAGTATTTT. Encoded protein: CASTPSGSTDTQYF.

CDR3 amino acids: CASSLDIGNYGYTF. The CDR3 DNA reads TGCGCCAGCAGCTTGGATATCGGGAACTATGGCTACACCTTC. The chain recombines TRBV5-1 with TRBJ1-2; D is unclear. Germline CDR1 is SGHRS and CDR2 is YFSETQ. Trimming removed 0 bases from V and 2 bases from J, with 8 bases in between. The CDR3 has 14 residues.

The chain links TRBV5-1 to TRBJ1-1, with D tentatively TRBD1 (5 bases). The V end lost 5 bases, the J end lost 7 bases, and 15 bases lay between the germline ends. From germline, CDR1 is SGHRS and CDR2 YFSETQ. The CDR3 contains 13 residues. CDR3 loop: CASRVQEGSEAFF. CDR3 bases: TGCGCCAGCAGGGTCCAGGAGGGGAGTGAAGCTTTCTTT.

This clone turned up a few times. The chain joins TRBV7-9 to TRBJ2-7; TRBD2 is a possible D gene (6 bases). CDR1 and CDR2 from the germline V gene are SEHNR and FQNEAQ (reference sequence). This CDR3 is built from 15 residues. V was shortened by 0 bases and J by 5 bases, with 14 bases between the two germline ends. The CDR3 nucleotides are TGTGCCAGCAGCTTAGCGCAAGGAGGGTTGGACGAGCAGTACTTC. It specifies CASSLAQGGLDEQYF.

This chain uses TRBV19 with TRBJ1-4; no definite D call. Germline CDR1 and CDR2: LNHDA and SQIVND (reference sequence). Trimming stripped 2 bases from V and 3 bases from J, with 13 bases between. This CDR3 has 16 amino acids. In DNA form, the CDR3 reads TGTGCCAGTAGTATAAGTTACGGGTCGCCTAATGAAAAACTGTTTTTT. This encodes CASSISYGSPNEKLFF. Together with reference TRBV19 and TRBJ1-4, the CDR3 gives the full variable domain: DGGITQSPKYLFRKEGQNVTLSCEQNLNHDAMYWYRQDPGQGLRLIYYSQIVNDFQKGDIAEGYSVSREKKESFPLTVTSAQKNPTAFYLCASSISYGSPNEKLFFGSGTQLSVL.

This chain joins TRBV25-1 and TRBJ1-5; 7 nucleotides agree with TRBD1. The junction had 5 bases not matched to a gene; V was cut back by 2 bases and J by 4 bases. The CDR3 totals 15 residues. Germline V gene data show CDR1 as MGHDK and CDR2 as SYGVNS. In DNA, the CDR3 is TGTGCCAGCAGTGAACCGACAGGGAAGAATCAGCCCCAGCATTTT. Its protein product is CASSEPTGKNQPQHF. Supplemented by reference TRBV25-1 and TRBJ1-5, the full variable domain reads EADIYQTPRYLVIGTGKKITLECSQTMGHDKMYWYQQDPGMELHLIHYSYGVNSTEKGDLSSESTVSRIRTEHFPLTLESARPSHTSQYLCASSEPTGKNQPQHFGDGTRLSIL.

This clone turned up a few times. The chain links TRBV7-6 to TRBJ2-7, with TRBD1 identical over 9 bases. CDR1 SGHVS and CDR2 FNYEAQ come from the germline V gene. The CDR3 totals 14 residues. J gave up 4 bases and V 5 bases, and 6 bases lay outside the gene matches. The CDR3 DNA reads TGTGCCAGCAGCCTAGGACAGGGGATTTACGAGCAGTACTTC. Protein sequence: CASSLGQGIYEQYF.

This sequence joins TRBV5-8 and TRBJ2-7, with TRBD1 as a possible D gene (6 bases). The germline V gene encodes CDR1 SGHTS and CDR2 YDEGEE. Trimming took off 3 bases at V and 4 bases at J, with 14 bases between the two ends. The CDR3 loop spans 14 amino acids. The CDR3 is CASSSLQGPYEQYF. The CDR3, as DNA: TGTGCCAGCAGCTCCCTACAGGGACCATACGAGCAGTACTTC.

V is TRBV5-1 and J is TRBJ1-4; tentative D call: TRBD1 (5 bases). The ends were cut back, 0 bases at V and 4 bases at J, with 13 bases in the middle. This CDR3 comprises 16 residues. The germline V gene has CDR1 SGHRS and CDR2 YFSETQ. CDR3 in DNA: TGCGCCAGCAGCTTGGGGACCTCGGGGGGTAATGAAAAACTGTTTTTT. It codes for CASSLGTSGGNEKLFF.

The DNA of the CDR3 is TGTGCCAGCAGTTACTCCCAGGGGGGAAATGGCTACACCTTC. Its translation: CASSYSQGGNGYTF. This sequence joins TRBV6-5 and TRBJ1-2; 7 bases are a match to TRBD1. J was trimmed by 6 bases and V by 0 bases; bases with no gene match: 4. In germline, CDR1 is MNHEY, CDR2 SVGAGI. This CDR3 is built from 14 residues.

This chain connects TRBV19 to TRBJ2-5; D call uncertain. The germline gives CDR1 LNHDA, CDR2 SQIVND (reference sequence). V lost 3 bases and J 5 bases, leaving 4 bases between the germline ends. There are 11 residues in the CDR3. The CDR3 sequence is CASSIMETQYF. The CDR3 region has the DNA TGTGCCAGTAGTATCATGGAGACCCAGTACTTC. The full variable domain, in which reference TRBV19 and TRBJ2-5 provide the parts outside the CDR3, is DGGITQSPKYLFRKEGQNVTLSCEQNLNHDAMYWYRQDPGQGLRLIYYSQIVNDFQKGDIAEGYSVSREKKESFPLTVTSAQKNPTAFYLCASSIMETQYFGPGTRLLVL.

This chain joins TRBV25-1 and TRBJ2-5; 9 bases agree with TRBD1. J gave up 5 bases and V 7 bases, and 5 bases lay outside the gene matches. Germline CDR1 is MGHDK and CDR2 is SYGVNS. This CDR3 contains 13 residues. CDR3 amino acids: CASIMGQGETQYF. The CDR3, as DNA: TGTGCCAGCATAATGGGACAGGGTGAGACCCAGTACTTC.

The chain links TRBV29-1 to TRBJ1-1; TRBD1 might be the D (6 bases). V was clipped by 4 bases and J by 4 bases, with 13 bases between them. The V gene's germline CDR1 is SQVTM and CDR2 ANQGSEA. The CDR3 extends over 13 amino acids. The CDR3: CSVGGTPGTEAFF. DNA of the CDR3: TGCAGCGTTGGGGGGACACCGGGCACTGAAGCTTTCTTT.

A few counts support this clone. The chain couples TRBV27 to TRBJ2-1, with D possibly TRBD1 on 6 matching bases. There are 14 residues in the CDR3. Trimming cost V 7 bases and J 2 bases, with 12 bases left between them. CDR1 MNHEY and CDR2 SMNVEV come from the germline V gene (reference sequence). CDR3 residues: CASTRYRAYNEQFF. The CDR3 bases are TGTGCCAGCACGCGGTACAGGGCCTACAATGAGCAGTTCTTC.

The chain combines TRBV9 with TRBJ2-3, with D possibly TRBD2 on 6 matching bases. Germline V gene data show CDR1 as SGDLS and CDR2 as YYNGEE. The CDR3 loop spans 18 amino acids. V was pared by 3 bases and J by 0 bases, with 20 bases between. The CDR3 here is CASSAGGGSGASTDTQYF. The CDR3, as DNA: TGTGCCAGCAGCGCCGGGGGTGGTAGCGGAGCTAGCACAGATACGCAGTATTTT.

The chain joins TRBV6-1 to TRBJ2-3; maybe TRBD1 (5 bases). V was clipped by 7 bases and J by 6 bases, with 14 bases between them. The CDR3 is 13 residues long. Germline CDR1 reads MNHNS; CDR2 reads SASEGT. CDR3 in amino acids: CASTRGRADTQYF. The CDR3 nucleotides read TGTGCCAGCACTAGGGGCAGGGCCGATACGCAGTATTTT.

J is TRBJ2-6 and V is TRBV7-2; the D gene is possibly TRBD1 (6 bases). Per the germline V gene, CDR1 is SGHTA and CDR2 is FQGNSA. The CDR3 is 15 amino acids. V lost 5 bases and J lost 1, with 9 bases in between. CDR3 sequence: CASSPTGSGANVLTF. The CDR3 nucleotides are TGTGCCAGCAGCCCCACAGGGTCTGGGGCCAACGTCCTGACTTTC.

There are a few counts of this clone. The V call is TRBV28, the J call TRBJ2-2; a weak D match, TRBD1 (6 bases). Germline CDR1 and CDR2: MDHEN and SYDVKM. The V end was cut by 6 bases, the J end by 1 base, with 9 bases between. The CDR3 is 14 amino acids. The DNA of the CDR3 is TGTGCCAGCAGCGAAGGGGGGAACACCGGGGAGCTGTTTTTT. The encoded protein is CASSEGGNTGELFF.

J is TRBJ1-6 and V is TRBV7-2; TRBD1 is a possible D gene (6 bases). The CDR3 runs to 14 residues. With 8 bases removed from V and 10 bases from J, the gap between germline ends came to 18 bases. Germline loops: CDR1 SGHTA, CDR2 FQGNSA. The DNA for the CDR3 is TGTGCCAGCGGTATTGACAGGTCGGGATCACCCCTCCACTTT. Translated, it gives CASGIDRSGSPLHF.

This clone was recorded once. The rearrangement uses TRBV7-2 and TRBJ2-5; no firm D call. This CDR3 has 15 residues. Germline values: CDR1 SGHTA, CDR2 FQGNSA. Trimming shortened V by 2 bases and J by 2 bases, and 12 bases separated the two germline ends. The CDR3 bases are TGTGCCAGCAGCTTACGAGCCAGGCCACAAGAGACCCAGTACTTC. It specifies CASSLRARPQETQYF.

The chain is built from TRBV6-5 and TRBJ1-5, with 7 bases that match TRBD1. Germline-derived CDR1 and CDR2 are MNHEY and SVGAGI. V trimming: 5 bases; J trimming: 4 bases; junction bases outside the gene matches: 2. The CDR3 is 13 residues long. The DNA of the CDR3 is TGTGCCAGCAGTCGGGACAGAAATCAGCCCCAGCATTTT. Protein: CASSRDRNQPQHF.

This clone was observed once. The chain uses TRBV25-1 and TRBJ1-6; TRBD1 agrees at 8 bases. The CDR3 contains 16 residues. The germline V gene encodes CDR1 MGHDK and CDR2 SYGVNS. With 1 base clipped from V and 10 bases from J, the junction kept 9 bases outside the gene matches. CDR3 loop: CASSESPQGARSPLHF. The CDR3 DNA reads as TGTGCCAGCAGTGAATCCCCCCAGGGGGCGAGATCACCCCTCCACTTT.

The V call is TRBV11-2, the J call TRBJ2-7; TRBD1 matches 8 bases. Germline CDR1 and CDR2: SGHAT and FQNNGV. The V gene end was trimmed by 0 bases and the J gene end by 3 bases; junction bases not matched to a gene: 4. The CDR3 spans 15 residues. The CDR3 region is CASSLDPGGNYEQYF. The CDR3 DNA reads TGTGCCAGCAGCTTAGATCCAGGGGGCAACTACGAGCAGTACTTC.

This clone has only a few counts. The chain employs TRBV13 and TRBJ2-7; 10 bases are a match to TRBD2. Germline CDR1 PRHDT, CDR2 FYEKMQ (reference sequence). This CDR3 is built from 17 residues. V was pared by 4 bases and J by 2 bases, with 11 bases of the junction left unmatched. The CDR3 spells CASSSMIGTSDAYEQYF. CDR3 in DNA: TGTGCCAGCAGCTCGATGATAGGGACTAGCGACGCCTACGAGCAGTACTTC.

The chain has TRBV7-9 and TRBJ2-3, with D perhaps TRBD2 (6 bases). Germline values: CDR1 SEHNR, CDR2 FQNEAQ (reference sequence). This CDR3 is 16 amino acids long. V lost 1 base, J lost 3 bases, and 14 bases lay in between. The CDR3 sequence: CASSLVRELGTDTQYF. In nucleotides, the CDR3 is TGTGCCAGCAGCTTAGTCCGGGAGCTGGGGACAGATACGCAGTATTTT.

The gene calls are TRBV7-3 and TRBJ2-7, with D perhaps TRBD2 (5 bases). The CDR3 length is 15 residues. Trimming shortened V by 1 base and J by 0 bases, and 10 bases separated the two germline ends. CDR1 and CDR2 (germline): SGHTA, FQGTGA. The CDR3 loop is CASSLISGNSYEQYF. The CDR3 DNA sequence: TGTGCCAGCAGCTTAATATCGGGGAACTCCTACGAGCAGTACTTC.

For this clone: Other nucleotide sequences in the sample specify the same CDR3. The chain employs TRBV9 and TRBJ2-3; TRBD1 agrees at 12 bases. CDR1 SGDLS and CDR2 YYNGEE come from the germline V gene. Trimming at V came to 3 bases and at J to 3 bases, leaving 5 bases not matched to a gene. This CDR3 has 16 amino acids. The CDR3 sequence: CASSAPGQGATDTQYF. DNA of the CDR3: TGTGCCAGCAGCGCTCCGGGACAGGGGGCAACAGATACGCAGTATTTT.